The 16 T cell receptor beta chains below were found in one sample sequenced in a study of T cells after yellow fever vaccination. TCRdb recomputed calls from the 5' RACE reads with MiXCR, one row per CDR3 protein. The profile covers around 300,000 distinct CDR3 sequences, with approximately 4.3% appearing a single time and roughly 19% taken by the ten largest. The source material was PBMCs, sampled 15 days after the yellow fever booster vaccination. The receptors were gathered from a man between 18 and 35 years old who received the YFV17D yellow fever vaccine.

The chain carries TRBV7-6 and TRBJ1-1; D may be TRBD1 (6 bases). The CDR3 sequence is 14 residues long. Trimming cost V 5 bases and J 3 bases, with 13 bases left between them. Per germline, CDR1 SGHVS and CDR2 FNYEAQ. The CDR3 DNA follows: TGTGCCAGCAGCCCGGACAGAGGCGACACTGAAGCTTTCTTT. Residues: CASSPDRGDTEAFF.

This clonotype came up once. The genes are TRBV19 and TRBJ1-1, with 11 positions matching TRBD1. The CDR3 contains 16 residues. J was trimmed by 0 bases and V by 6 bases; bases with no gene match: 6. Germline V gene sequence: CDR1 LNHDA, CDR2 SQIVND (reference sequence). CDR3 bases: TGTGCCAGTAGAATCGGACAGGGGGCTGTGAACACTGAAGCTTTCTTT. Translation: CASRIGQGAVNTEAFF.

This clonotype showed up just a few times. The rearrangement uses TRBV12-3 or TRBV12-4 and TRBJ1-1; a possible D gene is TRBD1 (6 bases). V was trimmed by 5 bases and J by 5 bases, leaving 12 bases between them. The CDR3 extends over 13 amino acids. The CDR3 is CASSIGGRTEAFF. The CDR3 DNA follows: TGTGCCAGCAGTATCGGGGGGCGGACTGAAGCTTTCTTT.

In this sample, this clonotype turned up a few times. The V gene is TRBV5-1, the J gene TRBJ2-3, with TRBD2 matching 14 bases. Germline V gives CDR1 SGHRS, CDR2 YFSETQ. This CDR3 is 17 amino acids long. Trimming at V came to 2 bases and at J to 4 bases, leaving 6 bases not matched to a gene. The CDR3 is CASSFGLAGGGADTQYF. The DNA of the CDR3 is TGCGCCAGCAGCTTCGGACTAGCGGGGGGCGGGGCAGATACGCAGTATTTT. Supplemented by reference TRBV5-1 and TRBJ2-3, the full variable domain reads KAGVTQTPRYLIKTRGQQVTLSCSPISGHRSVSWYQQTPGQGLQFLFEYFSETQRNKGNFPGRFSGRQFSNSRSEMNVSTLELGDSALYLCASSFGLAGGGADTQYFGPGTRLTVL.

This clonotype was seen at least ten times. The chain uses TRBV11-2 and TRBJ2-1, with no clear D. The length of the CDR3 is 14 residues. CDR1 SGHAT and CDR2 FQNNGV come from the germline V gene. The V end lost 5 bases, the J end lost 6 bases, and 14 bases lay between the germline ends. In DNA, the CDR3 is TGTGCCAGCAGCCTCGGCCCCGGTGGCAATGAGCAGTTCTTC. The encoded protein is CASSLGPGGNEQFF.

This clonotype came up a few times. V gene TRBV5-1 combines with J gene TRBJ2-2; D ambiguous. The V and J ends lost 4 bases and 2 bases respectively, with 9 bases between them. This CDR3 comprises 14 residues. Germline CDR1 SGHRS, CDR2 YFSETQ. For the CDR3, the DNA is TGCGCCAGCAGCCAGACACCTAACACCGGGGAGCTGTTTTTT. It encodes CASSQTPNTGELFF.

This clonotype came up many times. The rearrangement links TRBV5-1 to TRBJ2-6, with D uncertain. This CDR3 spans 14 amino acids. V lost 5 bases and J 0 bases, leaving 6 bases between the germline ends. CDR1 and CDR2 from the germline V gene are SGHRS and YFSETQ. The CDR3 is CASRGTSGANVLTF. The CDR3 coding sequence is TGCGCCAGCAGGGGAACCTCTGGGGCCAACGTCCTGACTTTC.

This clonotype occurred a few times. The rearrangement uses TRBV4-1 and TRBJ2-3, with a possible D match to TRBD2 (6 bases). V was trimmed by 1 base and J by 1 base, leaving 18 bases between them. Per the germline V gene, CDR1 is MGHRA and CDR2 is YSYEKL. The CDR3 runs to 18 residues. The CDR3 sequence: CASSQGRLRGTRTDTQYF. The CDR3 bases are TGCGCCAGCAGCCAAGGTAGGCTTCGGGGGACCCGCACAGATACGCAGTATTTT.

This chain connects TRBV4-3 to TRBJ1-1; a possible D gene is TRBD1 (6 bases). The CDR3 contains 15 residues. V shed 2 bases and J shed 3 bases, with 13 bases lying between them. CDR1 and CDR2 from the germline V gene are LGHNA and YSLEER. CDR3 in amino acids: CASSQHYAGDTEAFF. In DNA form, the CDR3 reads TGCGCCAGCAGCCAACACTATGCAGGGGACACTGAAGCTTTCTTT.

This clonotype has at least ten counts. V and J are TRBV4-2 and TRBJ2-7; 11 nucleotides align to TRBD1. CDR3 length equals 15 residues. Per germline, CDR1 LGHNA and CDR2 YNFKEQ. The ends lost 1 base at V and 2 bases at J; junction bases unmatched: 1. CDR3 protein: CASSQAGQGAYEQYF. CDR3 nucleotides: TGTGCCAGCAGCCAAGCGGGACAGGGGGCCTACGAGCAGTACTTC.

This clonotype was seen ten or more times. The chain joins TRBV24-1 to TRBJ2-1; 7 nucleotides match TRBD1. Germline V gives CDR1 KGHDR, CDR2 SFDVKD. Trimming removed 4 bases from V and 1 base from J; junction bases left unmatched: 6. This CDR3 has 16 amino acids. The CDR3 loop reads CATSEGQTKSYNEQFF. The CDR3 DNA reads as TGTGCCACCAGTGAGGGACAGACAAAGTCCTACAATGAGCAGTTCTTC.

This clonotype was found a few times. The rearrangement joins TRBV7-9 to TRBJ2-1; D remains unclear. V dropped 2 bases and J dropped 9 bases, with 8 bases sitting between them. This CDR3 contains 12 residues. The germline CDR1 and CDR2 sequences are SEHNR and FQNEAQ (reference sequence). The CDR3 spells CASSLNGFEQFF. CDR3 in DNA: TGTGCCAGCAGCTTAAACGGTTTTGAGCAGTTCTTC.

This clonotype was seen at least ten times. The chain combines TRBV5-1 with TRBJ2-7; 7 bases are shared with TRBD2. J lost 6 bases, V lost 1 base, and 4 bases had no gene match. Looked up from germline, CDR1 is SGHRS and CDR2 is YFSETQ. This CDR3 is built from 13 residues. CDR3 sequence: CASSLMTGGEQYV. The CDR3 region has the DNA TGCGCCAGCAGCTTGATGACGGGGGGCGAGCAGTACGTC.

This clonotype was recorded at least ten times. This chain connects TRBV7-6 to TRBJ2-7, with 8 positions matching TRBD1. Germline CDR1 SGHVS, CDR2 FNYEAQ. J gave up 3 bases and V 0 bases, and 1 base lay outside the gene matches. The CDR3 totals 14 residues. Here the CDR3 reads CASSLATGVYEQYF. The DNA of the CDR3 is TGTGCCAGCAGCTTAGCGACAGGGGTCTACGAGCAGTACTTC.

This clonotype was seen at least ten times. This chain connects TRBV5-1 to TRBJ2-7, with D perhaps given as TRBD1 or TRBD2 (6 bases each). The length of the CDR3 is 14 residues. The ends were cut back, 4 bases at V and 0 bases at J, with 11 bases in the middle. In germline, CDR1 is SGHRS, CDR2 YFSETQ. CDR3 bases: TGCGCCAGCAGCCCGGGGGCGAACTCCTACGAGCAGTACGTC. This gives the protein CASSPGANSYEQYV.

The table lists this clonotype with many counts. V is TRBV6-2 or TRBV6-3 and J is TRBJ1-5; D is possibly TRBD1 (5 bases). V lost 5 bases, J lost 7 bases, and 15 bases lay in between. Germline CDR1 MNHEY, CDR2 SVGEGT. There are 14 residues in the CDR3. CDR3 sequence: CASSRRGVGQPQHF. Here the CDR3 DNA reads TGTGCCAGCAGTCGACGGGGGGTGGGACAGCCCCAGCATTTT.